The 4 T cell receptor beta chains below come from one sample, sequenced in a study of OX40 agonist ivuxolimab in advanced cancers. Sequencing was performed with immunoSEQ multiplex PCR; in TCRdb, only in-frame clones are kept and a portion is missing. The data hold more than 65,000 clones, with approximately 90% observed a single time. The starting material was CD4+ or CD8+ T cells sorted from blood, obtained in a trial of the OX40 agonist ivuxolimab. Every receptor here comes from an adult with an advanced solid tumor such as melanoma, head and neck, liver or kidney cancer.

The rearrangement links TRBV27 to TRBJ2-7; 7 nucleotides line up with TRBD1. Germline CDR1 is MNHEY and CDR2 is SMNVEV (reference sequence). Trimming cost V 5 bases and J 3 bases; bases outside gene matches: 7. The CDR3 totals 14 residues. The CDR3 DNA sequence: TGTGCCAGCAGTACACCCGGGACAGTCTACGAGCAGTACTTC. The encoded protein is CASSTPGTVYEQYF.

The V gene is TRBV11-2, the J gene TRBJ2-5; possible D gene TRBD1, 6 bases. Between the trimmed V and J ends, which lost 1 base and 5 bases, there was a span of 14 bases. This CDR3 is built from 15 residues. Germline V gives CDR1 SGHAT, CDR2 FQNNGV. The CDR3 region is CASSLVRSGAETQYF. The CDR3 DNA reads TGTGCCAGCAGCTTAGTCAGATCAGGGGCCGAGACCCAGTACTTC.

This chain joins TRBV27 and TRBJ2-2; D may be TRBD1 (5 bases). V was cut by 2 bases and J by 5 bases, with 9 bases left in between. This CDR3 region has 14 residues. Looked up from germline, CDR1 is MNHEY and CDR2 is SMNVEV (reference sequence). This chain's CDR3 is CASSLRGRTGELFF. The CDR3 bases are TGTGCCAGCAGTTTAAGGGGAAGGACCGGGGAGCTGTTTTTT.

CDR3 DNA: TGTGCCAGCAGCCCCGGACAGGGCGATAGCAATCAGCCCCAGCATTTT. Translated, it gives CASSPGQGDSNQPQHF. The J gene is TRBJ1-5, the V gene TRBV7-9; 8 bases map to TRBD1. V shed 5 bases and J 0 bases; nucleotides not matched to a gene: 6. CDR1 is SEHNR, CDR2 FQNEAQ, per germline (reference sequence). The CDR3 spans 16 residues.